This is a list of T cell receptor beta chains from one sample in a study of vaccination and CD4 T cells after COVID-19. Using its own MiXCR run on the PCR reads, TCRdb lists one record per CDR3 protein. This table has about 25,000 distinct CDR3 sequences, around half appearing once. Their specific antigens are unknown. The sequenced material came from CD4+ T cells from blood, cultured in vitro. These receptor sequences come from a human donor who had recovered from COVID-19. The CDR3 runs from the conserved cysteine through the conserved F or W. The D gene is left open where the match is weak. The size of a clone is reported for some rows only, either as once, few or many, or as a class for expanded clones.

d_call: .
v_call: TRBV6-1
clone_size: .
j_call: TRBJ2-2
cdr3_aa: CASPVGLSGELFF
cdr3_nt: TGTGCCAGTCCAGTAGGATTATCCGGGGAGCTGTTTTTT

d_call: TRBD2
v_call: TRBV20-1
clone_size: .
j_call: TRBJ2-7
cdr3_aa: CSASGLAGGDYEQYF
cdr3_nt: TGCAGTGCTAGTGGCCTAGCGGGAGGCGATTACGAGCAGTACTTC

d_call: .
v_call: TRBV7-9
clone_size: .
j_call: TRBJ1-1
cdr3_aa: CASSSTGLTEAFF
cdr3_nt: TGTGCCAGCAGCTCAACAGGGTTAACTGAAGCTTTCTTT

d_call: .
v_call: TRBV6-1
clone_size: .
j_call: TRBJ2-4
cdr3_aa: CASSEHPGDIQYF
cdr3_nt: TGTGCCAGCAGTGAGCATCCTGGAGACATTCAGTACTTC

d_call: .
v_call: TRBV20-1
clone_size: few
j_call: TRBJ1-5
cdr3_aa: CSATTWERNSNQPQHF
cdr3_nt: TGCAGTGCTACCACCTGGGAAAGGAATAGCAATCAGCCCCAGCATTTT

d_call: .
v_call: TRBV5-8
clone_size: .
j_call: TRBJ2-7
cdr3_aa: CASSRSPNTGTRSREQYF
cdr3_nt: TGTGCCAGCAGCCGATCTCCAAATACCGGGACAAGATCACGGGAGCAGTACTTC

d_call: TRBD1
v_call: TRBV27
clone_size: .
j_call: TRBJ2-4
cdr3_aa: CASSPDRGPGNIQYF
cdr3_nt: TGTGCCAGCAGTCCCGACAGGGGGCCGGGAAACATTCAGTACTTC

d_call: TRBD1
v_call: TRBV5-1
clone_size: .
j_call: TRBJ2-5
cdr3_aa: CASSHRGLGFFLETQYF
cdr3_nt: TGCGCCAGCAGTCACAGGGGGCTAGGATTTTTTCTGGAGACCCAGTACTTC

d_call: TRBD2
v_call: TRBV27
clone_size: few
j_call: TRBJ2-7
cdr3_aa: CASSFGGYEQYF
cdr3_nt: TGTGCCAGCAGTTTCGGGGGGTACGAGCAGTACTTC

d_call: .
v_call: TRBV6-5
clone_size: .
j_call: TRBJ2-7
cdr3_aa: CASSYLMEYPTYEQYF
cdr3_nt: TGTGCCAGCAGTTATCTGATGGAGTACCCCACCTACGAGCAGTACTTC

d_call: TRBD2
v_call: TRBV6-2/TRBV6-3
clone_size: .
j_call: TRBJ2-2
cdr3_aa: CASKSGGRPNTGELFF
cdr3_nt: TGTGCCAGCAAAAGCGGCGGGAGGCCGAACACCGGGGAGCTGTTTTTT

d_call: TRBD2
v_call: TRBV19
clone_size: .
j_call: TRBJ2-1
cdr3_aa: CASSNSGSSNEQFF
cdr3_nt: TGTGCCAGTAGTAATAGCGGGAGTAGCAATGAGCAGTTCTTC

d_call: .
v_call: TRBV28
clone_size: few
j_call: TRBJ2-3
cdr3_aa: CASSIGSLPRTDTQYF
cdr3_nt: TGTGCCAGCAGTATAGGGTCCCTCCCTCGCACAGATACGCAGTATTTT

d_call: TRBD1
v_call: TRBV5-1
clone_size: once
j_call: TRBJ1-1
cdr3_aa: CASSQTGRRNTEAFF
cdr3_nt: TGCGCCAGCAGCCAGACAGGGAGGCGGAACACTGAAGCTTTCTTT

d_call: TRBD2
v_call: TRBV19
clone_size: .
j_call: TRBJ2-1
cdr3_aa: CASSIRGWRGLANNEQFF
cdr3_nt: TGTGCCAGTAGTATCCGAGGGTGGCGGGGGTTAGCCAACAATGAGCAGTTCTTC

d_call: .
v_call: TRBV7-2
clone_size: .
j_call: TRBJ1-5
cdr3_aa: CASSLFAGSNQPQHF
cdr3_nt: TGTGCCAGCAGCTTATTCGCAGGGTCCAATCAGCCCCAGCATTTT

d_call: .
v_call: TRBV27
clone_size: few
j_call: TRBJ1-2
cdr3_aa: CASSFSGSGYTF
cdr3_nt: TGTGCCAGCAGTTTCTCGGGGAGCGGCTACACCTTC

d_call: .
v_call: TRBV28
clone_size: .
j_call: TRBJ2-3
cdr3_aa: CASSLGGRSDTQYF
cdr3_nt: TGTGCCAGCAGTTTGGGGGGAAGGTCCGATACGCAGTATTTT

d_call: .
v_call: TRBV18
clone_size: .
j_call: TRBJ2-5
cdr3_aa: CASSPREGVQETQYF
cdr3_nt: TGTGCCAGCTCACCTCGAGAGGGGGTACAAGAGACCCAGTACTTC

d_call: TRBD2
v_call: TRBV20-1
clone_size: .
j_call: TRBJ2-1
cdr3_aa: CSARGASGRSANEQFF
cdr3_nt: TGCAGTGCTAGAGGGGCTAGCGGGAGATCGGCCAATGAGCAGTTCTTC

d_call: .
v_call: TRBV7-8
clone_size: once
j_call: TRBJ2-7
cdr3_aa: CASSLTGTEQYF
cdr3_nt: TGTGCCAGCAGCCTGACGGGGACCGAGCAGTACTTC

d_call: .
v_call: TRBV28
clone_size: .
j_call: TRBJ1-1
cdr3_aa: CASSLGTTTRVSEAFF
cdr3_nt: TGTGCCAGCAGTCTAGGGACCACTACTAGAGTCTCTGAAGCTTTCTTT

d_call: .
v_call: TRBV20-1
clone_size: .
j_call: TRBJ2-7
cdr3_aa: CSARKGLLASYEQYF
cdr3_nt: TGCAGTGCTAGAAAAGGACTCCTAGCCTCCTACGAGCAGTACTTC

d_call: TRBD2
v_call: TRBV19
clone_size: few
j_call: TRBJ2-3
cdr3_aa: CASSRLAGATDTQYF
cdr3_nt: TGTGCCAGTAGTCGGCTAGCGGGAGCGACAGATACGCAGTATTTT

d_call: TRBD2
v_call: TRBV15
clone_size: .
j_call: TRBJ2-3
cdr3_aa: CATSRDTSGGGWQYF
cdr3_nt: TGTGCCACCAGCAGAGATACGAGCGGGGGGGGGTGGCAGTATTTT

d_call: .
v_call: TRBV11-3
clone_size: few
j_call: TRBJ1-3
cdr3_aa: CASSYRQSGNTIYF
cdr3_nt: TGTGCCAGCAGCTACCGACAGTCTGGAAACACCATATATTTT

d_call: TRBD2
v_call: TRBV10-3
clone_size: .
j_call: TRBJ2-1
cdr3_aa: CAISDGASGSGNEQFF
cdr3_nt: TGTGCCATCAGTGATGGGGCTAGCGGGAGTGGCAATGAGCAGTTCTTC

d_call: .
v_call: TRBV12-3/TRBV12-4
clone_size: .
j_call: TRBJ2-3
cdr3_aa: CASSLKGTDTQYF
cdr3_nt: TGTGCCAGCAGCTTGAAGGGAACAGATACGCAGTATTTT